The sequence of this T cell receptor beta chain was determined in a study of blood T cells in healthy people across ages. Whole-study findings and limits: Diversity was higher, and naive CD4+ cells more numerous, in long-lived donors than in aged donors.

This clonotype turned up a few times. The antigen remains unidentified. Primers used in a second PCR of roughly 6 to 12 cycles were a sample-barcoded 5' primer and a J-beta primer mix. TCRdb re-called the 5' RACE reads through MiXCR, storing one row per CDR3 protein. Of about 930,000 distinct CDR3 sequences listed, around 29% were seen once; the top ten hold roughly 10%. These data were likewise used in another study, on T cells of mothers and their children. From that paper: Mothers gave over 8 million TCR beta CDR3 reads each, and children some 3 million each. In unrelated and related pairs, TCR recombination output is shaped in a similar way by thymic selection.

This clonotype was sampled from a woman aged 40 to 55 in good health. Sequenced sample: blood.

In DNA form, the CDR3 reads TGTGCCAGCAGTTACGACGTAGCCATCTACGAGCAGTACTTC. It codes for CASSYDVAIYEQYF. The J gene is TRBJ2-7, the V gene TRBV11-2; D uncertain. The V end was cut by 6 bases, the J end by 3 bases, with 15 bases between. The V gene's germline CDR1 is SGHAT and CDR2 FQNNGV. This CDR3 spans 14 amino acids.